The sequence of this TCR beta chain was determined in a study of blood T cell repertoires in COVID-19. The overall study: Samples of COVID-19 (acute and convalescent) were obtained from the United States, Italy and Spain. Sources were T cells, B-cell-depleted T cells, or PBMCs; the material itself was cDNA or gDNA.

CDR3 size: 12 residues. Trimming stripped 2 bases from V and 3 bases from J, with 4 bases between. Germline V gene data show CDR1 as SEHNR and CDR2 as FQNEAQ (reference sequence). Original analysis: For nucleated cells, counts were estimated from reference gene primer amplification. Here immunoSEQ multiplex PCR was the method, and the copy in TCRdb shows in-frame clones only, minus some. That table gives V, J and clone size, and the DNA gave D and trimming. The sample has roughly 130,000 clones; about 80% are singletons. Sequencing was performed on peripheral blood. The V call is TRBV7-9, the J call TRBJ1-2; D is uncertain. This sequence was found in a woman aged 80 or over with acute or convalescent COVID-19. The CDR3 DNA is TGTGCCAGCAGCTTAACGGACTATGGCTACACCTTC. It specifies CASSLTDYGYTF.